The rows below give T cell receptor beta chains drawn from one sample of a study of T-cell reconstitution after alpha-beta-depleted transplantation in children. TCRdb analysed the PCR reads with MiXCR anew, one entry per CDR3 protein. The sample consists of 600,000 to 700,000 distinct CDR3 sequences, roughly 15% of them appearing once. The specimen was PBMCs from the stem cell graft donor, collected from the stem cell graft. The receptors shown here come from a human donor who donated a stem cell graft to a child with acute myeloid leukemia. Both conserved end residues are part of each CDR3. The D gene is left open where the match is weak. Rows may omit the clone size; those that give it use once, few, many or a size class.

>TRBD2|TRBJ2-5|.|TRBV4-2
CASSPGTSRETQYF
TGTGCCAGCAGCCCCGGGACTAGTAGGGAGACCCAGTACTTC
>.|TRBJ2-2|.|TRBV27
CASRPASITGELFF
TGTGCCAGCAGGCCGGCCTCGATCACCGGGGAGCTGTTTTTT
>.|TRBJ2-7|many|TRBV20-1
CSARMRSYEQYF
TGCAGTGCTAGAATGCGTTCCTACGAGCAGTACTTC
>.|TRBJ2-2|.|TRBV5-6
CASSLVDEELFF
TGTGCCAGCAGCTTGGTGGACGAGGAGCTGTTTTTT
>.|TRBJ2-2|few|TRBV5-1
CASSEYEGVINTGELFF
TGCGCCAGCAGCGAATATGAAGGGGTCATTAACACCGGGGAGCTGTTTTTT
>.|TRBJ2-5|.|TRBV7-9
CASSLTDYGAEETQYF
TGTGCCAGCAGCTTAACCGACTATGGGGCGGAGGAGACCCAGTACTTC
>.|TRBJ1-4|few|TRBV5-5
CASGQQDNEKLFF
TGTGCCAGCGGGCAACAGGATAATGAAAAACTGTTTTTT
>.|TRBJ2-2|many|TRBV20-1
CSAQTGGETGELFF
TGCAGTGCACAGACAGGCGGGGAAACCGGGGAGCTGTTTTTT
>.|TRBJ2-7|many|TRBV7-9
CASSLPKAGAADEQYF
TGTGCCAGCAGCTTACCGAAAGCCGGCGCCGCTGACGAGCAGTACTTC
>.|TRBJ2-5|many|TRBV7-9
CASSLGSPRETQYF
TGTGCCAGCAGCTTAGGATCGCCGCGGGAGACCCAGTACTTC
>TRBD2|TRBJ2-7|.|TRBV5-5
CASSLQLAAYFSYEQYF
TGTGCCAGCAGCTTGCAACTAGCGGCCTACTTCTCCTACGAGCAGTACTTC
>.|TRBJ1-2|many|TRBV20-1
CSARWQGHGYTF
TGCAGTGCTAGGTGGCAGGGCCATGGCTACACCTTC
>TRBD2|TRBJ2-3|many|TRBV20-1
CSAQAGPTDTQYF
TGCAGTGCTCAAGCGGGGCCGACAGATACGCAGTATTTT
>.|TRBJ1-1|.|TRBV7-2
CASGQYGDTEAFF
TGTGCCAGCGGGCAGTACGGGGACACTGAAGCTTTCTTT
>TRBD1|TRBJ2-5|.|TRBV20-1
CSARKNSRTGEETQYF
TGCAGTGCTAGAAAAAATTCTCGAACAGGGGAAGAGACCCAGTACTTC
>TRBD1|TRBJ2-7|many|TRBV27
CASSFPGGLNEQYF
TGTGCCAGCAGTTTCCCAGGGGGCCTGAACGAGCAGTACTTC
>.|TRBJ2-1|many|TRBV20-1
CSARAKAGYNEQFF
TGCAGTGCTAGAGCCAAAGCGGGCTACAATGAGCAGTTCTTC
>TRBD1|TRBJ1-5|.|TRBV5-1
CASSLSGTGINQPPHF
TGCGCCAGCAGCTTGTCCGGGACAGGGATCAATCAGCCCCCGCATTTT
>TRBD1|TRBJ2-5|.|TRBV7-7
CASSPGTGLETQYF
TGTGCCAGCAGCCCGGGGACAGGATTGGAGACCCAGTACTTC
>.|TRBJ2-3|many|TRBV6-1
CAQRDSTDTQYF
TGTGCCCAGCGAGATAGCACAGATACGCAGTATTTT
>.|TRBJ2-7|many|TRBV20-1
CSARDLHTRRQFYEQYF
TGCAGTGCTAGAGATCTACATACGAGGCGACAATTCTACGAGCAGTACTTC
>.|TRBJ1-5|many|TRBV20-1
CSAPPISSAGNQPQHF
TGCAGTGCTCCCCCTATAAGCTCGGCAGGGAATCAGCCCCAGCATTTT
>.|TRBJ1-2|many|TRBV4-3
CASSQLTFHSGYGYTF
TGCGCCAGCAGCCAATTAACGTTTCACTCGGGCTATGGCTACACCTTC
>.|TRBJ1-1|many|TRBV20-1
CSALREGTEAFF
TGCAGTGCCCTTAGGGAGGGAACTGAAGCTTTCTTT
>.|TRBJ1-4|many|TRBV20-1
CSASGQHNEKLFF
TGCAGTGCAAGCGGGCAGCATAATGAAAAACTGTTTTTT
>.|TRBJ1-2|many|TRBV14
CASSQLTGAEGYTF
TGTGCCAGCAGCCAACTTACCGGGGCGGAAGGCTACACCTTC
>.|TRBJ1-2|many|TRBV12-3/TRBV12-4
CASRHGRGYTF
TGTGCCAGCAGGCACGGACGCGGCTACACCTTC
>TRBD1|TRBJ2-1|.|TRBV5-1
CASSYPGTVRDEQFF
TGCGCCAGCAGCTACCCCGGGACAGTACGGGATGAGCAGTTCTTC
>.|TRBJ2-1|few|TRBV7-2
CASSLGAGVSYNEQFF
TGTGCCAGCAGCTTAGGGGCAGGAGTATCCTACAATGAGCAGTTCTTC
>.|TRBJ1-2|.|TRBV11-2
CASALLAGAVFRYGYTF
TGTGCCAGCGCTCTTTTGGCAGGGGCCGTCTTCCGATATGGCTACACCTTC
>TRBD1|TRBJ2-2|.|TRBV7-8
CASSPRGRGSTGELFF
TGTGCCAGCAGCCCAAGGGGCAGGGGGAGCACCGGGGAGCTGTTTTTT
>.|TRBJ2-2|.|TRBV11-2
CASSLVYGPSISNTGELFF
TGTGCCAGCAGCTTAGTCTACGGACCGTCGATCTCGAACACCGGGGAGCTGTTTTTT
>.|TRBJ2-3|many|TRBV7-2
CASSPQTDTQYF
TGTGCCAGCAGCCCCCAAACAGATACGCAGTATTTT
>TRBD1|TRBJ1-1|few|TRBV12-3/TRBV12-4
CASSSTRGTEAFF
TGTGCCAGCAGTTCAACCAGGGGGACTGAAGCTTTCTTT
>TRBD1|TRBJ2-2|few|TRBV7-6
CASSFSPGGAYTGELFF
TGTGCCAGCAGCTTCTCCCCAGGGGGCGCGTACACCGGGGAGCTGTTTTTT
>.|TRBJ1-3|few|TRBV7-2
CASSLATFGNTIYF
TGTGCCAGCAGCTTAGCGACATTTGGAAACACCATATATTTT
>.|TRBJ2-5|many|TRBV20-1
CSARDNRGRETQYF
TGCAGTGCTAGAGATAACCGGGGGCGAGAGACCCAGTACTTC
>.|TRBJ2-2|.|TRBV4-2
CAISPGSVTWELFF
TGTGCCATCAGCCCCGGGTCCGTCACCTGGGAGCTGTTTTTT
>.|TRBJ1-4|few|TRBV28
CACWAADNEKLFF
TGTGCCTGTTGGGCGGCGGATAATGAAAAACTGTTTTTT
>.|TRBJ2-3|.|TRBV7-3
CASSIGGGSDTQYF
TGTGCCAGCAGCATAGGGGGGGGGTCAGATACGCAGTATTTT
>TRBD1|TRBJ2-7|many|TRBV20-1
CSARDRGTAYEQYF
TGCAGTGCTAGAGACCGTGGGACAGCCTACGAGCAGTACTTC
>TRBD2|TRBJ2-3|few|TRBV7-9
CASSRLTSGTDTQYF
TGTGCCAGCAGCCGGTTGACTAGCGGCACAGATACGCAGTATTTT
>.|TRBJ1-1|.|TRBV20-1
CSARGSRVVNTEAFF
TGCAGTGCTAGAGGCTCGCGGGTGGTGAACACTGAAGCTTTCTTT
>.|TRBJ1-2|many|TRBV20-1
CSALARDYGYTF
TGCAGTGCCCTCGCCCGGGATTATGGCTACACCTTC
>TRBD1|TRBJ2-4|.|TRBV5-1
CASSFPGTGIQYF
TGCGCCAGCAGCTTCCCCGGGACAGGAATTCAGTACTTC
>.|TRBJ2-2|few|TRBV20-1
CSARVPRAHSNTGELFF
TGCAGTGCTAGAGTTCCCCGGGCACATTCGAACACCGGGGAGCTGTTTTTT
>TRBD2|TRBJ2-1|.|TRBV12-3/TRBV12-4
CASSLELAGNNEQFF
TGTGCCAGCAGTTTAGAACTAGCGGGGAACAATGAGCAGTTCTTC
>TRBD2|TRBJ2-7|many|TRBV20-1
CSARGLAGATYEQYF
TGCAGTGCTCGGGGACTAGCGGGGGCCACCTACGAGCAGTACTTC
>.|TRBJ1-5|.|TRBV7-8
CASSLWGESNQPQHF
TGTGCCAGCAGCTTATGGGGAGAAAGCAATCAGCCCCAGCATTTT
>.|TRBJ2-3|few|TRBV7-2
CASSLVGGPPDTQYF
TGTGCCAGCAGCTTGGTGGGGGGGCCACCAGATACGCAGTATTTT
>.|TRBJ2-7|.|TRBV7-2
CASSLEGPRGREQYF
TGTGCCAGCAGCTTAGAGGGCCCCAGAGGTAGGGAGCAGTACTTC
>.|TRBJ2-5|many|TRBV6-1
CASSRGGGQTQYF
TGTGCCAGCAGTCGAGGGGGGGGGCAGACCCAGTACTTC
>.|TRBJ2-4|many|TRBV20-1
CSASEGVKNIQYF
TGCAGTGCTAGCGAGGGGGTCAAAAACATTCAGTACTTC
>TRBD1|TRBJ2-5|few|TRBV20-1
CSANNRGQETQYF
TGCAGTGCAAACAACAGGGGGCAGGAGACCCAGTACTTC
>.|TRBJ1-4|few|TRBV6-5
CASSSLSWSNEKLFF
TGTGCCAGCAGTTCCCTGTCTTGGTCTAATGAAAAACTGTTTTTT